The 14 T cell receptor beta chains in this list originate from one sample, sequenced in a study of regulatory T cells in long-lasting Graves disease. Time point defined: persistent/refractory GD, antithyroid drugs over 5 years with positive TRAb. Following extraction of RNA from PBMCs, that RNA was used to make the TCR library. iRepertoire HTBI primers and Arm-PCR of CDR3 regions built TCR beta libraries. MiXCR, applied by TCRdb to the multiplex PCR reads, yields one record per CDR3 protein. The sample records around 400,000 distinct CDR3 sequences, less than 25% being singletons. The source material was peripheral blood mononuclear cells (PBMCs), sampled when the disease was refractory, from a patient treated with antithyroid drugs. These receptors were taken from a female donor with Graves disease.

This clonotype appeared a few times. Mismatch with germline at one junction end may stem from a read error. The V gene is TRBV29-1, the J gene TRBJ1-2; 9 nucleotides align to TRBD1. The CDR3 is 16 residues long. Germline V gene sequence: CDR1 SQVTM, CDR2 ANQGSEA. CDR3 loop: CSVQDPGQGSLSSYTF. The CDR3 coding sequence is TGCAGCGTTCAAGATCCGGGACAGGGCTCCCTAAGCAGCTACACCTTC.

This clonotype has ten or more counts. The chain recombines TRBV20-1 with TRBJ1-1; no definite D call. The CDR3 is 15 amino acids. Germline V gene data show CDR1 as DFQATT and CDR2 as SNEGSKA (reference sequence). V was clipped by 3 bases and J by 0 bases, with 14 bases between them. The CDR3 here is CSARREGLVNTEAFF. The CDR3 coding sequence is TGCAGTGCTAGGCGCGAAGGGTTGGTGAACACTGAAGCTTTCTTT.

V usage is TRBV10-3 and J usage is TRBJ1-2, with 8 bases fitting TRBD1. CDR1 is ENHRY, CDR2 SYGVKD, per germline. This CDR3 region has 14 residues. With 2 bases clipped from V and 4 bases from J, the junction kept 3 bases outside the gene matches. CDR3 nucleotides: TGTGCCATCAGTGAGGGACAGGGACCCTATGGCTACACCTTC. Its protein is CAISEGQGPYGYTF.

In the case of this clonotype: A much larger clone differs from this one at a single base, so this may be a read error. V and J are TRBV7-8 and TRBJ2-2, with D perhaps TRBD2 (5 bases). Germline V gene data show CDR1 as SGHVS and CDR2 as FQNEAQ. This CDR3 has 15 amino acids. In nucleotides, the CDR3 is TGTGCCAGCGGCTTGAGGGCAACGGGGACCGGGGAGCTGTTTTTT. Amino acid sequence: CASGLRATGTGELFF.

Only a few counts were recorded for this clonotype. CDR3 nucleotides: TGTGCCAGCAGTTCATCAGGGGGGCCCTACGAGCAGTACTTC. Its translation is CASSSSGGPYEQYF. The rearrangement uses TRBV12-3 or TRBV12-4 and TRBJ2-7; a possible D gene is TRBD1 (7 bases). CDR3 length equals 14 residues. The V end was cut by 4 bases, the J end by 2 bases, with 12 bases between.

This clonotype was recorded many times. The rearrangement links TRBV6-1 to TRBJ1-5; no clear D gene. Germline V CDR1 and CDR2: MNHNS, SASEGT. The CDR3 extends over 14 amino acids. The germline V and J ends were trimmed by 5 bases and 3 bases, with 11 bases remaining between them. CDR3 sequence: CASSNTFDNQPQHF. The CDR3 DNA reads as TGTGCCAGCAGTAATACATTCGACAATCAGCCCCAGCATTTT.

The V gene is TRBV5-1, the J gene TRBJ1-4; D is undetermined. V lost 0 bases, J lost 5 bases, and 11 bases lay in between. Germline CDR1 SGHRS, CDR2 YFSETQ. The CDR3 is 15 amino acids. The CDR3 bases are TGCGCCAGCAGCTTGGCGGGCAGAAAAAATGAAAAACTGTTTTTT. Protein product: CASSLAGRKNEKLFF.

This clonotype showed up just a few times. The chain uses TRBV18 and TRBJ2-7, with 8 positions matching TRBD1. Trimming took 5 bases from V and 5 from J; bases not matched to a gene: 17. The CDR3 covers 17 residues. Germline CDR1 and CDR2: KGHSH and LQKENI. The CDR3 coding sequence is TGTGCCAGCTCAACCACACCTTCTCCAGGGGGCTACAACGAGCAGTACTTC. Translated: CASSTTPSPGGYNEQYF.

With regard to this clonotype: Possible read error: a much larger clone is one base away. The chain combines TRBV6-2 or TRBV6-3 with TRBJ1-3; D remains ambiguous. V shed 7 bases and J shed 0 bases, with 19 bases lying between them. CDR3 length equals 17 residues. The germline V gene has CDR1 MNHEY and CDR2 SVGEGT. In DNA, the CDR3 is TGTGCCAGCATACCCCCCGGGAGGAAGTCCTCTGGAAACACCATATATTTT. It encodes CASIPPGRKSSGNTIYF.

This clonotype was counted at least ten times. The J gene is TRBJ1-2, the V gene TRBV7-9; D is possibly TRBD1 (6 bases). The CDR3 totals 14 residues. V lost 1 base, J lost 8 bases, and 14 bases lay in between. CDR1 and CDR2 (germline): SEHNR, FQNEAQ (reference sequence). Here the CDR3 reads CASSLDRGQGGYTF. As DNA, the CDR3 is TGTGCCAGCAGCTTAGACCGGGGACAAGGCGGCTACACCTTC.

CDR3 in amino acids: CASSFSPGLAEIYEQYF. CDR3 nucleotide sequence: TGCGCCAGCAGCTTCAGTCCAGGACTAGCAGAAATTTACGAGCAGTACTTC. The chain recombines TRBV5-1 with TRBJ2-7, with 8 nucleotides matching TRBD2. This CDR3 contains 17 residues. From germline, CDR1 is SGHRS and CDR2 YFSETQ. Trimming at V came to 2 bases and at J to 4 bases, leaving 14 bases not matched to a gene.

Ten or more counts support this clonotype. This rearrangement joins TRBV11-2 to TRBJ1-2; D call uncertain. Trimming cost V 5 bases and J 7 bases, with 14 bases left between them. The germline gives CDR1 SGHAT, CDR2 FQNNGV. CDR3 length: 13 amino acids. CDR3 region: CASSPNGVPGYTF. The CDR3 DNA reads as TGTGCCAGCAGCCCGAATGGGGTGCCTGGCTACACCTTC.

The CDR3 DNA is TGCGCCAGCAGCAGTGGACAGGGGGAGAGGGTGTATAATTCACCCCTCCACTTT. Its translation: CASSSGQGERVYNSPLHF. The V and J genes are TRBV5-1 and TRBJ1-6; 10 bases line up with TRBD1. Unmatched junction bases numbered 11, after V lost 4 bases and J lost 4 bases. The CDR3 length is 18 residues. The germline CDR1 and CDR2 sequences are SGHRS and YFSETQ.

The chain couples TRBV27 to TRBJ1-2; D possibly corresponds to TRBD1 (6 bases). Trimming left V 6 bases short and J 4 bases short, with 21 bases between. CDR1 is MNHEY and CDR2 is SMNVEV in the germline V gene (reference sequence). The CDR3 runs 16 residues. The CDR3 coding sequence is TGTGCCAGCAGCATTGCCGGGACACCAAAGGTCTATGGCTACACCTTC. It specifies CASSIAGTPKVYGYTF.